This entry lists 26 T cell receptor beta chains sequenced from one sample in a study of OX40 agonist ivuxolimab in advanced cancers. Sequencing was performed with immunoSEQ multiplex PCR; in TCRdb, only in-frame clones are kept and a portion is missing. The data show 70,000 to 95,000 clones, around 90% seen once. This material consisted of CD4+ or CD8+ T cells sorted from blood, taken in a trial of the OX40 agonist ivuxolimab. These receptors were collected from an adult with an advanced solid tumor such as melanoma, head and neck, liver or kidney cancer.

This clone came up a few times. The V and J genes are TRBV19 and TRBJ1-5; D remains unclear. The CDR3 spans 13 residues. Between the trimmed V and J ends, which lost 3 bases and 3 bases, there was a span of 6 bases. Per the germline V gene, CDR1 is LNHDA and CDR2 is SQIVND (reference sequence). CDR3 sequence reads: CASSISNNQPQHF. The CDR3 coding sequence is TGTGCCAGTAGTATCTCGAACAATCAGCCCCAGCATTTT.

The CDR3 region is CASSIDLGTISNQPQHF. Here the CDR3 DNA reads TGTGCCAGTAGTATAGATTTGGGTACTATTAGCAATCAGCCCCAGCATTTT. V usage is TRBV19 and J usage is TRBJ1-5; D gene unclear. V shed 0 bases and J shed 0 bases, with 12 bases lying between them. This CDR3 is built from 17 residues. CDR1 and CDR2 (germline): LNHDA, SQIVND (reference sequence).

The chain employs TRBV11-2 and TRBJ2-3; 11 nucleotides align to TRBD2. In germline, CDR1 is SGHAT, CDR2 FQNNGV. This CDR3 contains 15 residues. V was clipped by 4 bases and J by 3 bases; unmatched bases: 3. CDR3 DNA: TGTGCCAGCAGCTCGACTAGCGGGACGACAGATACGCAGTATTTT. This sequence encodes CASSSTSGTTDTQYF.

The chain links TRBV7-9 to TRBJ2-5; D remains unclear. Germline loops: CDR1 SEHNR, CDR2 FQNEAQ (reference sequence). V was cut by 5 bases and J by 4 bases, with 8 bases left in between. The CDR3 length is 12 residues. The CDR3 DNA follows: TGTGCCAGCAGCCAAGCTCCAGAGACCCAGTACTTC. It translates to CASSQAPETQYF. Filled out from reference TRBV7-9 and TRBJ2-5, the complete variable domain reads DTGVSQNPRHKITKRGQNVTFRCDPISEHNRLYWYRQTLGQGPEFLTYFQNEAQLEKSRLLSDRFSAERPKGSFSTLEIQRTEQGDSAMYLCASSQAPETQYFGPGTRLLVL.

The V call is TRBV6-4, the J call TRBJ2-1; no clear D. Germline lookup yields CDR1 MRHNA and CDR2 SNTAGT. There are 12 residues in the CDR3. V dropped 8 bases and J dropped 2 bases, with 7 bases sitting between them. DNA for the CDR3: TGTGCCAGCCCTAAGCCCTACAATGAGCAGTTCTTC. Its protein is CASPKPYNEQFF.

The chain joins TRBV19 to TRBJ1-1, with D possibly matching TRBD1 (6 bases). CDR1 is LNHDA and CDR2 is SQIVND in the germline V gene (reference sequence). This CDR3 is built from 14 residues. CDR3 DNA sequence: TGTGCGCTCAAGGTCGTCGGGGGCGACACTGAAGCTTTCTTT. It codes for CALKVVGGDTEAFF.

DNA of the CDR3: TGTGCCAGCAGTGAAAGCCAGGGGGCTGCTGAAAAACTGTTTTTT. It encodes CASSESQGAAEKLFF. The V and J genes are TRBV6-1 and TRBJ1-4; 8 bases match TRBD1. This CDR3 spans 15 amino acids. Germline V lookup: CDR1 MNHNS, CDR2 SASEGT. V shed 2 bases, J shed 7 bases, and the junction held 6 bases outside the gene matches.

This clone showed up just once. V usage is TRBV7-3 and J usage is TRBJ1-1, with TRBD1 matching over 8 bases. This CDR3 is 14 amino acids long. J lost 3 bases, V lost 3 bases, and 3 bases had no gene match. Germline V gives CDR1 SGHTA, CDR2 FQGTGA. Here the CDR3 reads CASSFGQGDTEAFF. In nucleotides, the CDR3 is TGTGCCAGCAGCTTCGGACAGGGCGACACTGAAGCTTTCTTT. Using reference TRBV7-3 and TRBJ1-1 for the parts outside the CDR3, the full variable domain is GAGVSQTPSNKVTEKGKYVELRCDPISGHTALYWYRQSLGQGPEFLIYFQGTGAADDSGLPNDRFFAVRPEGSVSTLKIQRTERGDSAVYLCASSFGQGDTEAFFGQGTRLTVV.

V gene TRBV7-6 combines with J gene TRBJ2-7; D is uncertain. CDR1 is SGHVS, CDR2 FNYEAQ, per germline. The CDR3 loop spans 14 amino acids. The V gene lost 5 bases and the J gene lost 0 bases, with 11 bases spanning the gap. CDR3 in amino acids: CASSPSRSSYEQYF. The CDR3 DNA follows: TGTGCCAGCAGCCCTTCCCGGAGCTCCTACGAGCAGTACTTC.

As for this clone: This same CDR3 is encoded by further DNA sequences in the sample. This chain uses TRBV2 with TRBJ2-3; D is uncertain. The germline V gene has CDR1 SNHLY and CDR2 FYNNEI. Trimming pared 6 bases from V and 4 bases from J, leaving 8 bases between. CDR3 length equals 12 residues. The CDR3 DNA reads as TGTGCCAGCAGGGGCCAGGCAGATACGCAGTATTTT. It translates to CASRGQADTQYF.

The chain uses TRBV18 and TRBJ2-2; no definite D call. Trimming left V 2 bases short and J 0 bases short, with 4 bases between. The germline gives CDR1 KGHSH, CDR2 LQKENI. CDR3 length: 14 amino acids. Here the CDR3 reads CASSPAANTGELFF. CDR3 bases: TGTGCCAGCTCACCAGCCGCGAACACCGGGGAGCTGTTTTTT.

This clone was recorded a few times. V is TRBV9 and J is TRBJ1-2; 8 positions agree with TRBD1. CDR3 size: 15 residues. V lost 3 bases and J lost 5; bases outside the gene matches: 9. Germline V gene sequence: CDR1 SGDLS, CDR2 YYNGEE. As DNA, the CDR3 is TGTGCCAGCAGCGCCAGACAGGGGCCGACGTATGGCTACACCTTC. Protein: CASSARQGPTYGYTF.

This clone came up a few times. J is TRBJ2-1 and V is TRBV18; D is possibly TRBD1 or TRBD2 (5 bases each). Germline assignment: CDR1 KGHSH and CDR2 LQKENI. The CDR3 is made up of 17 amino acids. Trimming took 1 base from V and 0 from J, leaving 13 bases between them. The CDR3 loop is CASSPRPAGSSYNEQFF. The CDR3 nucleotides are TGTGCCAGCTCACCACGGCCCGCAGGGAGCTCCTACAATGAGCAGTTCTTC.

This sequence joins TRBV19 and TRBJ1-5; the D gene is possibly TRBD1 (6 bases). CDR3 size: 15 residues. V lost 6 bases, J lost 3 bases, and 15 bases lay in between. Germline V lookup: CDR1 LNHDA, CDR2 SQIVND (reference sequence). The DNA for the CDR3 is TGTGCCAGTAGCCGGGACATAAGGAACAATCAGCCCCAGCATTTT. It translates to CASSRDIRNNQPQHF.

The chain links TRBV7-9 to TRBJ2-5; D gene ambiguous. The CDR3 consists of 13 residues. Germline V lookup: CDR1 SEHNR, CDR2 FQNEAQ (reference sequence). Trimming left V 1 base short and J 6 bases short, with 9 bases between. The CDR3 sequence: CASSLGQTKTQYF. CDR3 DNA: TGTGCCAGCAGCTTAGGGCAGACCAAGACCCAGTACTTC.

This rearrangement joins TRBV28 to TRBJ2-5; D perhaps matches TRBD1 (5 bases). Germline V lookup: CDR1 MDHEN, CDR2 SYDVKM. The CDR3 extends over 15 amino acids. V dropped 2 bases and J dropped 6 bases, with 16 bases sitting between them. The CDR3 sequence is CASSLHAGPMQTQYF. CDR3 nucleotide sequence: TGTGCCAGCAGTTTACACGCAGGGCCAATGCAGACCCAGTACTTC.

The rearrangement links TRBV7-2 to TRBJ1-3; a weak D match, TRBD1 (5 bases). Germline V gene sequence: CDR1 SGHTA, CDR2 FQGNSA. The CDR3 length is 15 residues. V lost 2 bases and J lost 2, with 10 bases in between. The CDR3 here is CASSLRAGPGNTIYF. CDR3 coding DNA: TGTGCCAGCAGCTTAAGGGCGGGACCTGGAAACACCATATATTTT.

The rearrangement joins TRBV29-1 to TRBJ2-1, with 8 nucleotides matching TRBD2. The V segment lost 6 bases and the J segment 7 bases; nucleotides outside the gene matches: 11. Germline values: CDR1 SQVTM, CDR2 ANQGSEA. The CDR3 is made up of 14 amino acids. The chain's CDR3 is CSVITGTRTNEQFF. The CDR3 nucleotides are TGCAGCGTCATCACCGGGACTAGGACGAATGAGCAGTTCTTC.

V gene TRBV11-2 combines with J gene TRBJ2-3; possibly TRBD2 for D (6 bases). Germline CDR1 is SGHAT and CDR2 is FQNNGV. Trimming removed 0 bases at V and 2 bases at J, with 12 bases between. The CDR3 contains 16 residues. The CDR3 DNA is TGTGCCAGCAGCTTAGATCCCAGCGGGTACACAGATACGCAGTATTTT. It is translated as CASSLDPSGYTDTQYF.

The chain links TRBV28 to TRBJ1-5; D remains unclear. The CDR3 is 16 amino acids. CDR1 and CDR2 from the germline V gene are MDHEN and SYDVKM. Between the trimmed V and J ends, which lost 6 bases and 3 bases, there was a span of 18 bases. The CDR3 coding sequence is TGTGCCAGCAGCCAAGGCGGTATCCCCCTCAATCAGCCCCAGCATTTT. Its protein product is CASSQGGIPLNQPQHF.

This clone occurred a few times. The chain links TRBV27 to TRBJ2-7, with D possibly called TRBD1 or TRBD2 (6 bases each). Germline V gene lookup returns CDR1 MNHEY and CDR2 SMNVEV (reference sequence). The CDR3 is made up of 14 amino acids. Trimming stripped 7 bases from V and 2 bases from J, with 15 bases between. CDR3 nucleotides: TGTGCCAGCAACTCCCGGGGGCAGACCTACGAGCAGTACTTC. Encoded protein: CASNSRGQTYEQYF.

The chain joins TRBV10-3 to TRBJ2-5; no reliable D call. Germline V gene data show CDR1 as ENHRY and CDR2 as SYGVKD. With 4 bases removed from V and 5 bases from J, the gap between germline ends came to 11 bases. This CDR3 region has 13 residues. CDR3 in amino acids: CAISVKMGETQYF. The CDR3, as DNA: TGTGCCATCAGTGTGAAGATGGGGGAGACCCAGTACTTC.

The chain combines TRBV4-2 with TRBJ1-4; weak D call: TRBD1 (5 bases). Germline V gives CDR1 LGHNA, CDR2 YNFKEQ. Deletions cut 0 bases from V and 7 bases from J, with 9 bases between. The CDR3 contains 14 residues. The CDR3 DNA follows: TGTGCCAGCAGCCAAGATGGGGACCCTGAAAAACTGTTTTTT. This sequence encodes CASSQDGDPEKLFF.

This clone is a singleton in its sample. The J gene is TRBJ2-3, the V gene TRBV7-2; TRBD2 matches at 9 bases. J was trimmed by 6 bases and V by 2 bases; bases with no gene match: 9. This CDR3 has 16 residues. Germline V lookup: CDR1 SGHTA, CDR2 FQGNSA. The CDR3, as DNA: TGTGCCAGCAGCTTATCGGCGGGAGGGAATCTGGATACGCAGTATTTT. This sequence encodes CASSLSAGGNLDTQYF. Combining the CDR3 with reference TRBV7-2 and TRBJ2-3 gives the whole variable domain GAGVSQSPSNKVTEKGKDVELRCDPISGHTALYWYRQSLGQGLEFLIYFQGNSAPDKSGLPSDRFSAERTGGSVSTLTIQRTQQEDSAVYLCASSLSAGGNLDTQYFGPGTRLTVL.

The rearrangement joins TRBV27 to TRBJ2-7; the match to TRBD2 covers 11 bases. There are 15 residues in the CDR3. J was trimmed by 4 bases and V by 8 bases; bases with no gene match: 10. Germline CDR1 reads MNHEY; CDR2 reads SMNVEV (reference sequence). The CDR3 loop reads CASGLTASGRYEQYF. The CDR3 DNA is TGTGCCAGCGGGTTAACGGCTAGCGGGAGGTACGAGCAGTACTTC.

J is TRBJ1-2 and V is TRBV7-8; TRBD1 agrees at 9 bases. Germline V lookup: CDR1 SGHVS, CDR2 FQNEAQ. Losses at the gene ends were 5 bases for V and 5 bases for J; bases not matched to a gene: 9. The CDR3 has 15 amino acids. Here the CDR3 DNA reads TGTGCCAGCAGCCCAGCCGTGACAGGGGGTTATGGCTACACCTTC. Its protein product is CASSPAVTGGYGYTF.